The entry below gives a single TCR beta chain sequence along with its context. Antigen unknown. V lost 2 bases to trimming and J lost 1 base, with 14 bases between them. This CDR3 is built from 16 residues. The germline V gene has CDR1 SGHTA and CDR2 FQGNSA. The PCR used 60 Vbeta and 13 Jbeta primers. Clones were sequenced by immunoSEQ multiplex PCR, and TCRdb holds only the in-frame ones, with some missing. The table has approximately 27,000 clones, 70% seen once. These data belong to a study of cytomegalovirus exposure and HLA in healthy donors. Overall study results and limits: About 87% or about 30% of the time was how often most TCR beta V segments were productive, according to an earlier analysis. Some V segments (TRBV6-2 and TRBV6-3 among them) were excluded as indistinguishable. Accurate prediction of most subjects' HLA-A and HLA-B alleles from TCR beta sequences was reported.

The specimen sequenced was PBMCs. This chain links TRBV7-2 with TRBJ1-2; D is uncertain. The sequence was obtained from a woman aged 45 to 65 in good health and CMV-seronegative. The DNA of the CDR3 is TGTGCCAGCAGCTTATACAAACCGATCGATAACTATGGCTACACCTTC. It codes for CASSLYKPIDNYGYTF.